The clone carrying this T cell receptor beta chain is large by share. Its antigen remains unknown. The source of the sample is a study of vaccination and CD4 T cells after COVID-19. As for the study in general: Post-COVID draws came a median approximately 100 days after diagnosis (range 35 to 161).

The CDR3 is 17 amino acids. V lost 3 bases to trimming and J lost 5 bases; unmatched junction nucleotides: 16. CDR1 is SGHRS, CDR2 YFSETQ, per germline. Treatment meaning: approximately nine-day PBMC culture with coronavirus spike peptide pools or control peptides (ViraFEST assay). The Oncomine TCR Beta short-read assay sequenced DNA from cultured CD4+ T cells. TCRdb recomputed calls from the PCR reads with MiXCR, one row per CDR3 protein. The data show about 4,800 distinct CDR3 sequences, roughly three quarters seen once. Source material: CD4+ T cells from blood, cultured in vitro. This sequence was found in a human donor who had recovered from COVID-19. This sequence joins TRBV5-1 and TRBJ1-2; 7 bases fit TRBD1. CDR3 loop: CASSSSGSGQTSYGYTF. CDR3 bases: TGCGCCAGCAGCTCCTCGGGCTCGGGACAGACTTCATATGGCTACACCTTC.